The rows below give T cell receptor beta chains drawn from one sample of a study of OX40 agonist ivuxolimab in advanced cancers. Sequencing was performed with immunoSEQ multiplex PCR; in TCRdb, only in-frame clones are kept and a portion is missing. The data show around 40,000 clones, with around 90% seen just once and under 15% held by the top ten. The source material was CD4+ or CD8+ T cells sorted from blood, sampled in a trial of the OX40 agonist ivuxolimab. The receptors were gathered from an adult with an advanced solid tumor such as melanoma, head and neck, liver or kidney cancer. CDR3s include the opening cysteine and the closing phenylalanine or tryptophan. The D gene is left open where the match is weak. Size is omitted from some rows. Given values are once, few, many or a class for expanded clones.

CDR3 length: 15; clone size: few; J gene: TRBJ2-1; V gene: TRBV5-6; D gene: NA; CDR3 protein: CASSFDPGSKNEQFF; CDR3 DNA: TGTGCCAGCAGCTTTGATCCGGGATCAAAAAATGAGCAGTTCTTC
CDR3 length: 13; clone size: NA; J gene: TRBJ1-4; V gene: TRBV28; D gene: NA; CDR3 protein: CASSLRALGKLFF; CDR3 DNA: TGTGCCAGCAGTTTAAGAGCCCTAGGAAAACTGTTTTTT
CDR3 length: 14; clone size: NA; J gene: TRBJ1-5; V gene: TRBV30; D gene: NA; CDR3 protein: CAWSANGSNQPQHF; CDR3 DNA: TGTGCCTGGAGCGCCAACGGGAGCAATCAGCCCCAGCATTTT
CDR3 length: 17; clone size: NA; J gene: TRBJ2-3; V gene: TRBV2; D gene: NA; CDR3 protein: CASSEAEAASGTDTQYF; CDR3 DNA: TGTGCCAGCAGTGAAGCGGAGGCAGCCAGTGGCACAGATACGCAGTATTTT
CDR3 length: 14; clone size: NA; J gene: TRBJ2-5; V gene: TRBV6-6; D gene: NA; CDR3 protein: CASSPWPGGETQYF; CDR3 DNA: TGTGCCAGCAGCCCCTGGCCCGGAGGAGAGACCCAGTACTTC
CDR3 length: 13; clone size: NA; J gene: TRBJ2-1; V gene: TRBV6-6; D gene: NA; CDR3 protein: CASSLRGARKQFF; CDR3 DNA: TGTGCCAGCAGCTTAAGGGGGGCCAGGAAGCAGTTCTTC
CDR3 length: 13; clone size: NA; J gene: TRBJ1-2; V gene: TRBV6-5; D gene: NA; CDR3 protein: CASSYSVGGGYTF; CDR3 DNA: TGTGCCAGCAGTTACTCGGTTGGGGGGGGCTACACCTTC
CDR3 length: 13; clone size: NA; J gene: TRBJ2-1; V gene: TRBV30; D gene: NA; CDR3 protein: CAWSYLHPNEQFF; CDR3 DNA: TGTGCCTGGAGTTACCTCCATCCGAATGAGCAGTTCTTC
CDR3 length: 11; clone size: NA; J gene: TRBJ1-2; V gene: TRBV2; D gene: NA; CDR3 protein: CASWANYGYTF; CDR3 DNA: TGTGCCAGCTGGGCCAACTATGGCTACACCTTC
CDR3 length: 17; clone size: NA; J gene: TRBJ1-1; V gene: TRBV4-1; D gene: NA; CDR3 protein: CASSQDSQRPNSAEAFF; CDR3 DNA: TGCGCCAGCAGCCAAGATTCTCAGCGACCGAACAGCGCTGAAGCTTTCTTT
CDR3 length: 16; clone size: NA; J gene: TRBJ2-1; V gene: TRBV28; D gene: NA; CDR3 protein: CASSFQRIGSQDEQFF; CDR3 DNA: TGTGCCAGCAGTTTTCAGCGGATTGGATCCCAAGATGAGCAGTTCTTC
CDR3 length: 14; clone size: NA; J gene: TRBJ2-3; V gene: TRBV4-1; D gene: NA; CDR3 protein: CASSQDRASDTQYF; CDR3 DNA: TGCGCCAGCAGCCAAGATCGGGCATCAGATACGCAGTATTTT
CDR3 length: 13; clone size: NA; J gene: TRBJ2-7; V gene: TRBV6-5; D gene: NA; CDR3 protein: CASSPDGTYEQYF; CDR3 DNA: TGTGCCAGCAGCCCGGACGGTACCTACGAGCAGTACTTC
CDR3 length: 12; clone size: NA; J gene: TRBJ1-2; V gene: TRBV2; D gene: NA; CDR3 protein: CASPRGPGGYTF; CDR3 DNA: TGTGCCAGTCCCAGGGGCCCTGGAGGCTACACCTTC
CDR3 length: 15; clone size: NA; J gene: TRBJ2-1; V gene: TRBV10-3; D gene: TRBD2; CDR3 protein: CAIRSGTSGYNEQFF; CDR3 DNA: TGTGCCATCAGATCCGGGACTAGCGGGTACAATGAGCAGTTCTTC
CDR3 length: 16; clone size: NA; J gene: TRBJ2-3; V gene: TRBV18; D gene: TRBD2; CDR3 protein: CATMTSGGLSTDTQYF; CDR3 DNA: TGTGCCACCATGACTAGCGGGGGTCTGAGCACAGATACGCAGTATTTT
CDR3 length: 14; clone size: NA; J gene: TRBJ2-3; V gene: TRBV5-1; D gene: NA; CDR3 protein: CASSLYRDTDTQYF; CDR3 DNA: TGCGCCAGCAGCTTATACAGGGACACAGATACGCAGTATTTT
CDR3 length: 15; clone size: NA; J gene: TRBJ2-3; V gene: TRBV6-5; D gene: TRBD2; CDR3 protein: CASTDGLAGGDTQYF; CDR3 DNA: TGTGCCAGCACCGATGGACTAGCGGGAGGAGATACGCAGTATTTT
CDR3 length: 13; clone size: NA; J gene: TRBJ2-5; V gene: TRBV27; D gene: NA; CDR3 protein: CASSRLEVPTQYF; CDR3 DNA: TGTGCCAGCAGTCGACTAGAAGTCCCGACCCAGTACTTC
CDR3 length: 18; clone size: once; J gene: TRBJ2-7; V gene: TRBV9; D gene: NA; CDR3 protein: CASSPTFALDVLSYEQYF; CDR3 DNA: TGTGCCAGCAGCCCGACTTTTGCCTTGGACGTCCTTTCCTACGAGCAGTACTTC
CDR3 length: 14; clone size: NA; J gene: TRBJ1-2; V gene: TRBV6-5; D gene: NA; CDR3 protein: CASSSPGPRYGYTF; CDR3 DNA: TGTGCCAGCAGTTCCCCGGGGCCAAGGTATGGCTACACCTTC
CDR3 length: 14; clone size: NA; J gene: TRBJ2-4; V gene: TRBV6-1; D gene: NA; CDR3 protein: CASSLDLSHRIQYF; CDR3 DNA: TGTGCCAGCAGCTTAGATCTGAGCCATCGCATTCAGTACTTC
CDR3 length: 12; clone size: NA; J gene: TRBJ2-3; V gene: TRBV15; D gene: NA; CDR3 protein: CATSELWDTQYF; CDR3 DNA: TGTGCCACCAGCGAGTTATGGGATACGCAGTATTTT
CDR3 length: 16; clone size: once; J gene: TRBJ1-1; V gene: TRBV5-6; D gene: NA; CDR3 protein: CASSLGQGGLITEAFF; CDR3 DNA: TGTGCCAGCAGCCTCGGGCAGGGAGGTCTAATCACTGAAGCTTTCTTT
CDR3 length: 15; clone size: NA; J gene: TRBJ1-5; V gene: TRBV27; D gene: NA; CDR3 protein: CASSLVAGMGQPQHF; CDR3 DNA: TGTGCCAGCAGTTTGGTGGCCGGGATGGGTCAGCCCCAGCATTTT
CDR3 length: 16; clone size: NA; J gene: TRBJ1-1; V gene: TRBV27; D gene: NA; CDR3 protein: CASTKSGARGNTEAFF; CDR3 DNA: TGTGCCAGCACCAAGTCGGGGGCGCGGGGGAACACTGAAGCTTTCTTT
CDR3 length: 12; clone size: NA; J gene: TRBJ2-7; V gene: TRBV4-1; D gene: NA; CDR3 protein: CASSSGLYEQYF; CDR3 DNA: TGCGCCAGCAGCTCTGGACTCTACGAGCAGTACTTC
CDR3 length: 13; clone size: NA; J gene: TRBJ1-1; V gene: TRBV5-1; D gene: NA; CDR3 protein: CASSYRGNTEAFF; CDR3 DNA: TGCGCCAGCAGCTACCGGGGTAACACTGAAGCTTTCTTT
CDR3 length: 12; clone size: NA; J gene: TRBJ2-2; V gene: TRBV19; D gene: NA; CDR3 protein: CASRPPGGELFF; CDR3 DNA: TGTGCCAGTAGACCCCCAGGGGGGGAGCTGTTTTTT
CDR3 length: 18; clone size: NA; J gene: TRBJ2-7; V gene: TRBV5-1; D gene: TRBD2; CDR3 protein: CASSPSPALAGGHYEQYF; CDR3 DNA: TGCGCCAGCAGCCCCTCCCCGGCCCTAGCGGGGGGGCACTACGAGCAGTACTTC
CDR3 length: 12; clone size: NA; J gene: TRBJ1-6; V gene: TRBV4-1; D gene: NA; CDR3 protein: CASSQERSPLHF; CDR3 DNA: TGCGCCAGCAGCCAAGAACGGTCACCCCTCCACTTT
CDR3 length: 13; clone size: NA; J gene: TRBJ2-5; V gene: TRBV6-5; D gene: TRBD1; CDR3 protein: CASRTGGLETQYF; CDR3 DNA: TGTGCCAGTAGGACAGGGGGCTTGGAGACCCAGTACTTC
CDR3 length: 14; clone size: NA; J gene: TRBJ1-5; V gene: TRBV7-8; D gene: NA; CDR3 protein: CASSWDGSNQPQHF; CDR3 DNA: TGTGCCAGCAGCTGGGACGGTAGCAATCAGCCCCAGCATTTT
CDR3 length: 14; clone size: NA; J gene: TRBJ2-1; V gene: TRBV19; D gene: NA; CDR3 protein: CASSIPSSYNEQFF; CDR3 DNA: TGTGCCAGTAGTATCCCAAGCTCCTACAATGAGCAGTTCTTC
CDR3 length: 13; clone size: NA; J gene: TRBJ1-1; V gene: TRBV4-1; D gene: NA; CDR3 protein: CASSQGVTFSAFF; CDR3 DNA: TGCGCCAGCAGCCAAGGGGTCACTTTTTCTGCTTTCTTT
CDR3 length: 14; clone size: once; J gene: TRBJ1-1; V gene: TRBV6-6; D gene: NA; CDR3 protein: CASSYARVNTEAFF; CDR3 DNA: TGTGCCAGCAGTTATGCCAGGGTAAACACTGAAGCTTTCTTT
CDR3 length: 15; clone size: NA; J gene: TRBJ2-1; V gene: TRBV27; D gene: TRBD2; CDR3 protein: CASSSREGLFNEQFF; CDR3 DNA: TGTGCCAGCAGTTCCCGGGAGGGCCTTTTCAATGAGCAGTTCTTC
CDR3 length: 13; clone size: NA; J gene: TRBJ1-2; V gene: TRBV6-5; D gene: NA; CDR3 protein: CASEQSQGRGYTF; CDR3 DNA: TGTGCCAGCGAACAGAGCCAGGGACGCGGCTACACCTTC
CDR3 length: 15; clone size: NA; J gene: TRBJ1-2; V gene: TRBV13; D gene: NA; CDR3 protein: CASSLGSRGSYGYTF; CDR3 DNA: TGTGCCAGCAGCTTAGGAAGCAGGGGAAGCTATGGCTACACCTTC
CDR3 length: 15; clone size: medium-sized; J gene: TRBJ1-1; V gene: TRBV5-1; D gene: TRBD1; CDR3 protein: CASTFRGAQGTEAFF; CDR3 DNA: TGCGCCAGCACTTTCAGGGGGGCCCAGGGGACTGAAGCTTTCTTT
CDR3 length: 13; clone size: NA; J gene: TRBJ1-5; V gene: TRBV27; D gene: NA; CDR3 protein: CASSLTSTQPQHF; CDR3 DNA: TGTGCCAGCAGTTTAACCTCTACTCAGCCCCAGCATTTT
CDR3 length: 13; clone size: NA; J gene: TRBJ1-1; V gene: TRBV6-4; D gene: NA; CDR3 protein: CASSDTPSGLAFF; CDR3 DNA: TGTGCCAGCAGTGACACACCGTCGGGCTTAGCTTTCTTT
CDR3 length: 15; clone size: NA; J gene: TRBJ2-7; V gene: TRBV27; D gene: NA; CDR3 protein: CASSLTGGERYEQYF; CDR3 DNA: TGTGCCAGCAGCTTAACAGGGGGGGAGCGCTACGAGCAGTACTTC
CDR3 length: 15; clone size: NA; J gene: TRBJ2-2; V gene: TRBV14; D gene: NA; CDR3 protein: CASSHADTFTGELFF; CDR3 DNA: TGTGCCAGCAGCCACGCGGACACATTCACCGGGGAGCTGTTTTTT